This T cell receptor beta chain was sequenced during a study of cytomegalovirus exposure and HLA in healthy donors. Background on the study: About 85 million unique TCR sequences came from HLA-typed donors in an early release.

Notes on this clone: Its specificity is unknown.

This CDR3 spans 15 amino acids. V shed 4 bases and J shed 0 bases, with 11 bases lying between them. Per the germline V gene, CDR1 is LGHNA and CDR2 is YSLEER. The PCR had 60 Vbeta and 13 Jbeta primers. Assay used: immunoSEQ multiplex PCR; TCRdb lists only in-frame clones, some missing. The top ten clones hold approximately 4.3% of a sample with over 90,000 clones, 79% of them seen once. Study observations and caveats: CMV antigen specificity of a few CMV-associated chains was confirmed in vitro. Later analysis suggested links between common viral pathogens and several top significant clusters.

The donors (healthy individuals) were bone marrow donors. The origin of this receptor is a man aged 45-60 years in good health and CMV-seropositive. Sample: PBMCs. The chain joins TRBV4-3 to TRBJ2-3, with D hard to call. CDR3 nucleotides: TGCGCCAGCAGCCCCGGGTGGCAAAGCACAGATACGCAGTATTTT. Its translation is CASSPGWQSTDTQYF.